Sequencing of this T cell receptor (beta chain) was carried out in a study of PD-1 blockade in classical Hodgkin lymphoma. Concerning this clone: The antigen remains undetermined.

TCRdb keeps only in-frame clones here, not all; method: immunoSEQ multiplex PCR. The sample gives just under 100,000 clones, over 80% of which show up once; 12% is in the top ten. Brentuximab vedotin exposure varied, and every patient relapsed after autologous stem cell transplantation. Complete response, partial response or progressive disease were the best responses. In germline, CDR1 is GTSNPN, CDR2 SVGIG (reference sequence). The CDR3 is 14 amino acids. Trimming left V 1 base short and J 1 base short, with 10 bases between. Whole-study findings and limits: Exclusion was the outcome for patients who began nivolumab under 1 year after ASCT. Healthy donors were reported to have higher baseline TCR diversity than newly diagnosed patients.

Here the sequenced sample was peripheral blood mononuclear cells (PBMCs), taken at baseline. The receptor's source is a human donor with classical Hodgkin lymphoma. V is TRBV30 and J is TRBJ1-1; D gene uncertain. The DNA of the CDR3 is TGTGCCTGGAGTGGCCCCGGCCAGAACACTGAAGCTTTCTTT. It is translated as CAWSGPGQNTEAFF.